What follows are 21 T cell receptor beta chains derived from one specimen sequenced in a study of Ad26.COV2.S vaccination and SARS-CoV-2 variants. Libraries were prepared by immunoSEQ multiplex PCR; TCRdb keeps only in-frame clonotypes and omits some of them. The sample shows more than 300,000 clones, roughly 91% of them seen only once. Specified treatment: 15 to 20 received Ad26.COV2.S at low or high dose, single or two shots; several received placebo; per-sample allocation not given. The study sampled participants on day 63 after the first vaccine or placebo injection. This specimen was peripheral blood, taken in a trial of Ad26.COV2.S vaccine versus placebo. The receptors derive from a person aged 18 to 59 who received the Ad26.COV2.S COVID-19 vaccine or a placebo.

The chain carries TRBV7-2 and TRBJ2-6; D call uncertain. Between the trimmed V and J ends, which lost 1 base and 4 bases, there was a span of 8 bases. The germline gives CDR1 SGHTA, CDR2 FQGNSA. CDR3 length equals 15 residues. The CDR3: CASSLVREGANVLTF. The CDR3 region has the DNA TGTGCCAGCAGCTTAGTCCGTGAAGGGGCCAACGTCCTGACTTTC.

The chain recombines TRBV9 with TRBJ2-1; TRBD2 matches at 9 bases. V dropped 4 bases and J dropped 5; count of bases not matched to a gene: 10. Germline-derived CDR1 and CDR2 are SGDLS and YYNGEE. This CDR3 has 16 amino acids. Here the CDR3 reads CASSPPGLASNNEQFF. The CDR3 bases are TGTGCCAGCAGCCCCCCGGGACTAGCATCTAACAATGAGCAGTTCTTC.

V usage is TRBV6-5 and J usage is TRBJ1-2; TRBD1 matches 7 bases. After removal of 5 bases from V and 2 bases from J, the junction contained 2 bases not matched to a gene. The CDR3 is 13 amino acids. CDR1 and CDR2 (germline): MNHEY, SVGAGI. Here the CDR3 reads CASSRQGNYGYTF. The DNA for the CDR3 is TGTGCCAGCAGTCGACAGGGAAACTATGGCTACACCTTC.

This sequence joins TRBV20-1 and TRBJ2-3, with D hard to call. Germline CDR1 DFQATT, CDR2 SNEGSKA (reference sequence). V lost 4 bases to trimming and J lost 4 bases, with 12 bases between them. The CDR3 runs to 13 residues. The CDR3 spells CSANDVFADTQYF. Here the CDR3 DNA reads TGCAGTGCTAATGATGTTTTTGCAGATACGCAGTATTTT.

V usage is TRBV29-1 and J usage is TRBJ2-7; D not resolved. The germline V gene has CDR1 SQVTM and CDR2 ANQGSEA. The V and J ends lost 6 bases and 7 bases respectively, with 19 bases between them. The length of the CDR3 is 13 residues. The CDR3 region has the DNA TGCAGCGTCAAACGACTCACTTTGGATGAGCAGTACTTC. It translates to CSVKRLTLDEQYF.

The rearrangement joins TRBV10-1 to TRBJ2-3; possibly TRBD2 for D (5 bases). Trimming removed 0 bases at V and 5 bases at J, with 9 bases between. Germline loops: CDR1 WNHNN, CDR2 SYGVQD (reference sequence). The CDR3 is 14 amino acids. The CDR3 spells CASSESRGKDTQYF. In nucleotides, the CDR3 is TGCGCCAGCAGTGAGTCCCGGGGTAAAGATACGCAGTATTTT.

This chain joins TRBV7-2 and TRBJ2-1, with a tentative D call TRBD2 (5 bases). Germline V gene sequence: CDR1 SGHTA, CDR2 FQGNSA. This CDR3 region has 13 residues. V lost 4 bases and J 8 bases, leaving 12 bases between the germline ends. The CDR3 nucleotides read TGTGCCAGCAGCTACCCTAGCATCGATGAGCAGTTCTTC. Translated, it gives CASSYPSIDEQFF.

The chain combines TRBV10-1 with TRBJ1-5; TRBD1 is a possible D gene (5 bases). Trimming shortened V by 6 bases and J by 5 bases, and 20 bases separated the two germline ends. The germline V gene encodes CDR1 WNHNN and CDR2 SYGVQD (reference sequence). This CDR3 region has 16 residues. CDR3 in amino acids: CASSWPGRGADQPQHF. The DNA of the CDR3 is TGCGCCAGCAGCTGGCCGGGTCGCGGGGCGGATCAGCCCCAGCATTTT.

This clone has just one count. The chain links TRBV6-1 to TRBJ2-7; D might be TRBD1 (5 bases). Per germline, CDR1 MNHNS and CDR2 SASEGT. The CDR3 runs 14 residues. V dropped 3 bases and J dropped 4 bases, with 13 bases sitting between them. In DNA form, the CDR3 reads TGTGCCAGCAGTGACAGGGTGCGTGAATACGAGCAGTACTTC. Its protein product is CASSDRVREYEQYF.

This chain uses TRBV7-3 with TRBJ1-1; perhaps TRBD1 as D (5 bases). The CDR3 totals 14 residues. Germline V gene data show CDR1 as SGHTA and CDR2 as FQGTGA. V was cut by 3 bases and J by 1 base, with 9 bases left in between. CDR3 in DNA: TGTGCCAGCAGCTTCGCAGGACAGAACACTGAAGCTTTCTTT. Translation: CASSFAGQNTEAFF.

In DNA form, the CDR3 reads TGTGCCAGCAGTGATTTCAGGACAGGGAGTCAGCCCCAGCATTTT. The encoded protein is CASSDFRTGSQPQHF. This rearrangement joins TRBV2 to TRBJ1-5, with 8 positions matching TRBD1. The germline V gene has CDR1 SNHLY and CDR2 FYNNEI. V lost 3 bases to trimming and J lost 6 bases; unmatched junction nucleotides: 7. This CDR3 has 15 residues.

CDR3 coding DNA: TGCGCCAGCAGCTTGGACGCGGGCGGATTGAGGAACGAGCAGTACTTC. It yields the protein CASSLDAGGLRNEQYF. The chain is built from TRBV5-1 and TRBJ2-7, with a possible D match to TRBD2 (5 bases). Germline-derived CDR1 and CDR2 are SGHRS and YFSETQ. The germline V and J ends were trimmed by 0 bases and 5 bases, with 18 bases remaining between them. This CDR3 contains 16 residues.

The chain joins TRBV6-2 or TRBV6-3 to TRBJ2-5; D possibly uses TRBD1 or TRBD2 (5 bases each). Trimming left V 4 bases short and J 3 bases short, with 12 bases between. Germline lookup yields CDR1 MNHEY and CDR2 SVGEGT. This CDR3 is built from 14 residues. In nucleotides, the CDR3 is TGTGCCAGCAGTTGGGCAGGGCGGGAAGAGACCCAGTACTTC. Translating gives CASSWAGREETQYF.

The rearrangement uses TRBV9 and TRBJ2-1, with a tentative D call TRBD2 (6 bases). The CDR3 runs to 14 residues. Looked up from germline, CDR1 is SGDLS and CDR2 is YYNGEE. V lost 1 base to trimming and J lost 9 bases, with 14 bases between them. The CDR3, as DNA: TGTGCCAGCAGCGTATGGAGGGCTGGCGGTGAGCAGTTCTTC. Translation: CASSVWRAGGEQFF.

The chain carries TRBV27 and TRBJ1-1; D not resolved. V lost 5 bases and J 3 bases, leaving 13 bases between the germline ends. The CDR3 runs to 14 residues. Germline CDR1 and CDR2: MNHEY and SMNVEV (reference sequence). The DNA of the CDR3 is TGTGCCAGCAGTATGTGGCGCGGGGACACTGAAGCTTTCTTT. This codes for CASSMWRGDTEAFF.

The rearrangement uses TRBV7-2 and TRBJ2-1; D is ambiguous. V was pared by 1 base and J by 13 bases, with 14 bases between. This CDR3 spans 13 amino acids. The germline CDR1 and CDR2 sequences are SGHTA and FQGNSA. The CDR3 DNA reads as TGTGCCAGCAGCTTAGTAGTGGCGGAGACTCAGTTCTTC. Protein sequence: CASSLVVAETQFF.

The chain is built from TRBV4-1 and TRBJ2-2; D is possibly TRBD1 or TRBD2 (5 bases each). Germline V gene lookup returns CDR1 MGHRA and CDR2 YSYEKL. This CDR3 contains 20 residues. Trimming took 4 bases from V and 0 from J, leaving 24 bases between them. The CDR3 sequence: CASSPEEQVLMGANTGELFF. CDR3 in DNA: TGCGCCAGCAGCCCCGAGGAACAGGTCCTTATGGGGGCGAACACCGGGGAGCTGTTTTTT.

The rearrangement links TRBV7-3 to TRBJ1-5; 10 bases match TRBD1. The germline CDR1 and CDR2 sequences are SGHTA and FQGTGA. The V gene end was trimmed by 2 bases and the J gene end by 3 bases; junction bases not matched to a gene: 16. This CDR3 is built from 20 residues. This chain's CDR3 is CASSLEWPGQGTYNNQPQHF. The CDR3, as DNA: TGTGCCAGCAGCTTAGAGTGGCCGGGACAGGGGACATATAACAATCAGCCCCAGCATTTT. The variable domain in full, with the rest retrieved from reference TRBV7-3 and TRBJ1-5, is GAGVSQTPSNKVTEKGKYVELRCDPISGHTALYWYRQSLGQGPEFLIYFQGTGAADDSGLPNDRFFAVRPEGSVSTLKIQRTERGDSAVYLCASSLEWPGQGTYNNQPQHFGDGTRLSIL.

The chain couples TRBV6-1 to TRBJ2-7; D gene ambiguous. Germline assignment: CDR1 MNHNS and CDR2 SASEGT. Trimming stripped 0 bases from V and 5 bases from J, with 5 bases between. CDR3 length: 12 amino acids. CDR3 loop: CASSEAGNEQYF. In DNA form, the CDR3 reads TGTGCCAGCAGTGAAGCAGGAAACGAGCAGTACTTC.

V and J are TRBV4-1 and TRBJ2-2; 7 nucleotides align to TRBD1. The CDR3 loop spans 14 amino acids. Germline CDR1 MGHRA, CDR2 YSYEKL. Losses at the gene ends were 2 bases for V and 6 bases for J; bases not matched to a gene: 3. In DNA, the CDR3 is TGCGCCAGCAGCCAAACAGGGGTCCCCGGGGAGCTGTTTTTT. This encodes CASSQTGVPGELFF.

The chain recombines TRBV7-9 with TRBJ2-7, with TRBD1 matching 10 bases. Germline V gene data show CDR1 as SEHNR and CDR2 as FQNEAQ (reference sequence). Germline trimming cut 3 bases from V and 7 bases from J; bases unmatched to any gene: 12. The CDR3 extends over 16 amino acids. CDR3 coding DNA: TGTGCCAGCAGCTTGGATCCGGGACAGGGGTCTTTGGAGCAGTACTTC. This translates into CASSLDPGQGSLEQYF.